The T cell receptor beta chain described here comes from a study of diagnostic markers for celiac disease (dated by TCRdb to 2020 to 2022). As concerns this clonotype: Its antigen remains undetermined.

Including the terminal cysteine and phenylalanine, the CDR3 comprises 16 residues. DNA was not recorded. CDR1 and CDR2 were assigned from the germline V gene (reference sequence) as LNHNV and YYDKDF. The sequencing machine was an Illumina MiSeq. TCRdb reprocessed the reads and assigns one entry to each CDR3 protein sequence, leaving out DNA. The sample's clone listing holds about 1,300 distinct CDR3 sequences. The ten largest clonotypes hold 13% of the sample. The source material was either unsorted cells or a sorted T cell fraction (not recorded which). The rearranged chain carries TRBV15 and TRBJ1-1; the TCRdb D gene call, TRBD1, has no DNA to confirm it. The clonotype comes from a human donor. This table probably holds off-target reads from a library built for another chain. The CDR3 protein sequence reads: CATSRERGGANTEAFF. Here the CDR3 is joined to the reference TRBV15 and TRBJ1-1 genes, and the full variable domain is: DAMVIQNPRYQVTQFGKPVTLSCSQTLNHNVMYWYQQKSSQAPKLLFHYYDKDFNNEADTPDNFQSRRPNTSFCFLDIRSPGLGDTAMYLCATSRERGGANTEAFFGQGTRLTVV.